The 8 T cell receptor beta chains given below trace back to one sample, sequenced in a study of blood T cell repertoires in COVID-19. Data came from immunoSEQ multiplex PCR; TCRdb stores just in-frame clones and leaves some out. The sample yields some 150,000 clones, about 88% seen once. The sample consisted of peripheral blood. Receptors were obtained from a woman between 65 and 79 years old with acute or convalescent COVID-19.

In nucleotides, the CDR3 is TGTGCCACCGGGACAGGCCTCTCAGCAACTAATGAAAAACTGTTTTTT. Its translation: CATGTGLSATNEKLFF. This chain uses TRBV2 with TRBJ1-4, with TRBD1 matching over 8 bases. J was trimmed by 0 bases and V by 10 bases; bases with no gene match: 10. Germline-derived CDR1 and CDR2 are SNHLY and FYNNEI. CDR3 size: 16 residues.

This rearrangement joins TRBV6-5 to TRBJ2-7; perhaps TRBD2 as D (5 bases). Germline values: CDR1 MNHEY, CDR2 SVGAGI. V shed 2 bases and J shed 4 bases, with 12 bases lying between them. The CDR3 has 14 amino acids. The CDR3 sequence is CASSYRGSGYEQYF. The CDR3 DNA follows: TGTGCCAGCAGTTACCGGGGTTCGGGGTACGAGCAGTACTTC.

V usage is TRBV6-1 and J usage is TRBJ1-5; D is undetermined. Germline assignment: CDR1 MNHNS and CDR2 SASEGT. The germline V and J ends were trimmed by 4 bases and 0 bases, with 25 bases remaining between them. The length of the CDR3 is 20 residues. CDR3 protein: CASSAFLSWADYYSNQPQHF. The CDR3, as DNA: TGTGCCAGCAGTGCCTTTTTGTCTTGGGCAGATTATTATAGCAATCAGCCCCAGCATTTT.

This clone has a handful of counts. The V call is TRBV5-1, the J call TRBJ1-3; 8 positions agree with TRBD1. The CDR3 consists of 16 residues. Unmatched junction bases numbered 6, after V lost 1 base and J lost 3 bases. Germline CDR1 SGHRS, CDR2 YFSETQ. DNA of the CDR3: TGCGCCAGCAGCTTGAGCCCAGGGGGCGATGGAAACACCATATATTTT. Translation: CASSLSPGGDGNTIYF.

This clone was seen more than once but under ten times. This chain uses TRBV6-1 with TRBJ1-6; TRBD1 is a possible D gene (6 bases). V was pared by 0 bases and J by 7 bases, with 7 bases between. Germline CDR1 and CDR2: MNHNS and SASEGT. The CDR3 contains 14 residues. CDR3 residues: CASSEADRNSPLHF. The CDR3 region has the DNA TGTGCCAGCAGTGAAGCGGACAGAAATTCACCCCTCCACTTT.

V and J are TRBV28 and TRBJ1-2; TRBD1 matches at 7 bases. V gave up 6 bases and J gave up 4 bases; unmatched junction bases: 8. The CDR3 length is 14 residues. Germline CDR1 MDHEN, CDR2 SYDVKM. The CDR3 loop reads CASSIDRVGYGYTF. DNA for the CDR3: TGTGCCAGCAGCATAGACAGGGTCGGCTATGGCTACACCTTC.

The J gene is TRBJ1-3, the V gene TRBV30; D remains ambiguous. Germline V gene lookup returns CDR1 GTSNPN and CDR2 SVGIG (reference sequence). V was clipped by 2 bases and J by 2 bases, with 7 bases between them. The CDR3 loop spans 13 amino acids. The CDR3 loop reads CAWSLRAGNTIYF. In DNA, the CDR3 is TGTGCCTGGAGTCTTCGAGCTGGAAACACCATATATTTT.

The rearrangement links TRBV5-1 to TRBJ1-2; 8 positions match TRBD1. The CDR3 runs to 15 residues. The ends lost 0 bases at V and 9 bases at J; junction bases unmatched: 10. Germline CDR1 reads SGHRS; CDR2 reads YFSETQ. CDR3: CASSLGRDRSFSYTF. CDR3 bases: TGCGCCAGCAGCTTGGGCCGGGACAGGTCCTTCAGCTACACCTTC.